This T cell receptor (beta chain) originates from a study of identical twins. This clonotype was found a few times. TCRdb reprocessed the 5' RACE reads with MiXCR, giving one entry per CDR3 protein. The sample lists 540,000 or so distinct CDR3 sequences, 20% to 25% occurring once. This CDR3 contains 15 residues. The V end was cut by 7 bases, the J end by 7 bases, with 22 bases between. Germline V gene lookup returns CDR1 LNHDA and CDR2 SQIVND (reference sequence). The same data also went into a second study, on yellow fever vaccine responses in identical twins.

The clonotype was recovered from a woman between 18 and 30 years old in good health. The sample comprised CD4+ T cells sorted from blood. The chain carries TRBV19 and TRBJ1-1; a possible D gene is TRBD1 (5 bases). This chain's CDR3 is CASIARRGQRGEAFF. The CDR3 nucleotides read TGTGCCAGTATCGCACGCCGGGGTCAGAGGGGTGAAGCTTTCTTT.